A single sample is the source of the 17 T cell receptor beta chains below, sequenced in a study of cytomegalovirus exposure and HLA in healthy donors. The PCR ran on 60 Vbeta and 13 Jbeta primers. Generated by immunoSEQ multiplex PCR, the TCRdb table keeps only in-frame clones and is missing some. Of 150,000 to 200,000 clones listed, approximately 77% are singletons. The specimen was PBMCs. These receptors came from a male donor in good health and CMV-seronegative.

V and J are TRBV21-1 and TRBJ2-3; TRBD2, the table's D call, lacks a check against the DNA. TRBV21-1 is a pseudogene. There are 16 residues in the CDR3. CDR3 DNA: TGTGCCAGCAGCAAAGGACGAGCGGGGGGAAAAGATACGCAGTATTTT. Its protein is CASSKGRAGGKDTQYF.

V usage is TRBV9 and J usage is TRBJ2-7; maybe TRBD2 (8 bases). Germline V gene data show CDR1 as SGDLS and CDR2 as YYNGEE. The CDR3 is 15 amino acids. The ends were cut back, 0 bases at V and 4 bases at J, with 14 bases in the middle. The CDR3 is CASSVVAGTDYEQYF. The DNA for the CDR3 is TGTGCCAGCAGCGTAGTAGCGGGGACAGATTACGAGCAGTACTTC.

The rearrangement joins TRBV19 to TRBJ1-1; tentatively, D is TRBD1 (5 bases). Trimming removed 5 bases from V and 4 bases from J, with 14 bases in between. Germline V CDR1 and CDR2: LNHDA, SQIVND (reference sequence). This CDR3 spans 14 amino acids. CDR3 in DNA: TGTGCCAGTAGTTCCAGGGTTTCGGTCACTGAAGCTTTCTTT. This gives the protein CASSSRVSVTEAFF.

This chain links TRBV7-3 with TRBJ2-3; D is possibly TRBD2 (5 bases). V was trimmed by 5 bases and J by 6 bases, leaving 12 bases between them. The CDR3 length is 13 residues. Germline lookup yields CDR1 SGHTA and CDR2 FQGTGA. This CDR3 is CASSLTRVDTQYF. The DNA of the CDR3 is TGTGCCAGCAGCCTCACGCGGGTCGATACGCAGTATTTT.

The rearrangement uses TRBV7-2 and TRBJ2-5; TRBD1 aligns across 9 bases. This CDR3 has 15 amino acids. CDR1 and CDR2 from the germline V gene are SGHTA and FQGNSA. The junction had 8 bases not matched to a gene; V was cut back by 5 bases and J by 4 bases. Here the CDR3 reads CASSPGQGGSETQYF. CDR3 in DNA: TGTGCCAGCAGCCCGGGACAGGGCGGTTCAGAGACCCAGTACTTC.

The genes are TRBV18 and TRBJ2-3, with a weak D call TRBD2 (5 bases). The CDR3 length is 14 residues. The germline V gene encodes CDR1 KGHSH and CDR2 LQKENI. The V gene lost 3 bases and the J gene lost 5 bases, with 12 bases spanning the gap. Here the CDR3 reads CASSPRGGIDTQYF. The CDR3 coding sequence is TGTGCCAGCTCACCGAGAGGAGGAATAGATACGCAGTATTTT. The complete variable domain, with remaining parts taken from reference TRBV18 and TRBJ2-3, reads NAGVMQNPRHLVRRRGQEARLRCSPMKGHSHVYWYRQLPEEGLKFMVYLQKENIIDESGMPKERFSAEFPKEGPSILRIQQVVRGDSAAYFCASSPRGGIDTQYFGPGTRLTVL.

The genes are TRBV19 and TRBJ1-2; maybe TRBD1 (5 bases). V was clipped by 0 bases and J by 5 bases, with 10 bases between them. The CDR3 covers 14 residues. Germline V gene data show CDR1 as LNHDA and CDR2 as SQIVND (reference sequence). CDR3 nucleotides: TGTGCCAGTAGTATAGACCCAGGGAGGTATGGCTACACCTTC. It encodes CASSIDPGRYGYTF.

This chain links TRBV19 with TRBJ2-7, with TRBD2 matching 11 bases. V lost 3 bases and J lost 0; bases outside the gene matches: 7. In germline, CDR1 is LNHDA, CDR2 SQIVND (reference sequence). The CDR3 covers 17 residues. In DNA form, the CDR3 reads TGTGCCAGTAGTATGGGGACTAGCGGACATTTCTCCTACGAGCAGTACTTC. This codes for CASSMGTSGHFSYEQYF.

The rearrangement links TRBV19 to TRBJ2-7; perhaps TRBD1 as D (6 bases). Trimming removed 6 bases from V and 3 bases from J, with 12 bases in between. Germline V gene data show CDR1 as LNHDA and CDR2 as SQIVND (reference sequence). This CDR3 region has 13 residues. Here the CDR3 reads CASSRGGLYEQYF. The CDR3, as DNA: TGTGCCAGTAGCCGAGGGGGTCTCTACGAGCAGTACTTC.

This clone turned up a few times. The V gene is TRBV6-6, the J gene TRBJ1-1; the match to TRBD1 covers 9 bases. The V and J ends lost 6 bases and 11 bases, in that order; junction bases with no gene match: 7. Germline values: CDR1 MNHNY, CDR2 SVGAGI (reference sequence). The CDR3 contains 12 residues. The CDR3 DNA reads TGTGCCAGCAGAAAGGGACAGGGAAATGCTTTCTTT. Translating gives CASRKGQGNAFF.

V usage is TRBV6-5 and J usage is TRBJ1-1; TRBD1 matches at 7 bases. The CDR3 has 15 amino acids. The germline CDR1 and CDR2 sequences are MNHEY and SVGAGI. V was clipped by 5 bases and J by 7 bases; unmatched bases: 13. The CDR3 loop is CASSNGGQGESEAFF. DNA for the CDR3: TGTGCCAGCAGTAACGGTGGGCAGGGGGAGAGTGAAGCTTTCTTT.

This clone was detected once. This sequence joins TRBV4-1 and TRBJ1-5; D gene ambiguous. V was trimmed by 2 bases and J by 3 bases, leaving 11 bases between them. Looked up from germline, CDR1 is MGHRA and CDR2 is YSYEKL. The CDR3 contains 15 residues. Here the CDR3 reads CASSQLMAANQPQHF. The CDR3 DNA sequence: TGCGCCAGCAGCCAACTGATGGCCGCCAATCAGCCCCAGCATTTT.

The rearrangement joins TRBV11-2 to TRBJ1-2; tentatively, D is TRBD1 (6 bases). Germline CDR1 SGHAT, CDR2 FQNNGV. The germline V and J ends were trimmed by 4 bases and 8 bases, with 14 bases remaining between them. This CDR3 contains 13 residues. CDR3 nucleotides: TGTGCCAGCAGCTACGGGGAGAGGGGGGGCTACACCTTC. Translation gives CASSYGERGGYTF. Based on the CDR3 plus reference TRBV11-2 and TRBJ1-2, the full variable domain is EAGVAQSPRYKIIEKRQSVAFWCNPISGHATLYWYQQILGQGPKLLIQFQNNGVVDDSQLPKDRFSAERLKGVDSTLKIQPAKLEDSAVYLCASSYGERGGYTFGSGTRLTVV.

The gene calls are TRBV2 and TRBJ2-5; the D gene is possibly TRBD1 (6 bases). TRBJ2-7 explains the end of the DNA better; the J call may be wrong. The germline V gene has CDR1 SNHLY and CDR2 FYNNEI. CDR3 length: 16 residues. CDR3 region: CASSGGRGMSSYEQYF. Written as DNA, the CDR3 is TGTGCCAGCAGTGGGGGGCGAGGGATGAGCTCCTACGAGCAGTACTTC.

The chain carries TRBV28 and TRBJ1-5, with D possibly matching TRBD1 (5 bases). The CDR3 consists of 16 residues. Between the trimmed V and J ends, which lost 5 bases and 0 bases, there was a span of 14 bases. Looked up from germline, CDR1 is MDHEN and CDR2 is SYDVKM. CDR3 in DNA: TGTGCCAGCAGTCCGACGGGGGGTAGTAGCAATCAGCCCCAGCATTTT. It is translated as CASSPTGGSSNQPQHF.

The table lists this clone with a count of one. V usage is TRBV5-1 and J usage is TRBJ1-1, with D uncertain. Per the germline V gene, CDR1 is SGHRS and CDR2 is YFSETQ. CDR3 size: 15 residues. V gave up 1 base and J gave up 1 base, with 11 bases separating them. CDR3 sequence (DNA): TGCGCCAGCAGCTTGAAAATTTCCAGGAACACTGAAGCTTTCTTT. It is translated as CASSLKISRNTEAFF. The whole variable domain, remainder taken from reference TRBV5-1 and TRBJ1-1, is KAGVTQTPRYLIKTRGQQVTLSCSPISGHRSVSWYQQTPGQGLQFLFEYFSETQRNKGNFPGRFSGRQFSNSRSEMNVSTLELGDSALYLCASSLKISRNTEAFFGQGTRLTVV.

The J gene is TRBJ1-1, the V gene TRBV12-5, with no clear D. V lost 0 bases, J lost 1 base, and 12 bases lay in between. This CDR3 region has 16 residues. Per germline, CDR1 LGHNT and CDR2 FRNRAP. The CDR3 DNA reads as TGTGCTAGTGGTTTGGTAGTGAGGCCCAGGAACACTGAAGCTTTCTTT. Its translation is CASGLVVRPRNTEAFF.